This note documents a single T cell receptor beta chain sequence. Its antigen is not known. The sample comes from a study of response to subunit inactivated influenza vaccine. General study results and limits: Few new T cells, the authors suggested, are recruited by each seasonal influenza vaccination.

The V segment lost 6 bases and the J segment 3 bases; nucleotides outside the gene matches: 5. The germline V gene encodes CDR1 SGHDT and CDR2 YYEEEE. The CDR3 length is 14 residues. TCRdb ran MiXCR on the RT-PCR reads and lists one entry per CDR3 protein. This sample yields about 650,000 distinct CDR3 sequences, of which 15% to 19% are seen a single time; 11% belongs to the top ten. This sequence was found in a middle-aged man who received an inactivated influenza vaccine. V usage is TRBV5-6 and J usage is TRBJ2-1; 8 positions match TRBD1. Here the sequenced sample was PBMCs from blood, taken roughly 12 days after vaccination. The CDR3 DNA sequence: TGTGCCAGCACCACGGACAGGGTCTACAATGAGCAGTTCTTC. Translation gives CASTTDRVYNEQFF.